One and the same sample provided the 22 T cell receptor beta chains below, sequenced in a study of immune evolution from preneoplasia to lung adenocarcinoma. This table comes from immunoSEQ multiplex PCR, and its TCRdb copy is limited to in-frame clones, with some not included. Of fewer than 14,000 clones in the sample, approximately 81% were seen once. The sequencing input was FFPE minimally invasive lung adenocarcinoma tissue. The source of these receptors is a person between 65 and 80 years old with lung adenocarcinoma.

The chain combines TRBV28 with TRBJ1-4; D perhaps matches TRBD1 (5 bases). Per the germline V gene, CDR1 is MDHEN and CDR2 is SYDVKM. This CDR3 has 12 residues. Trimming removed 7 bases at V and 7 bases at J, with 10 bases between. In nucleotides, the CDR3 is TGTGCCAGCAATAGGGGAGGTGAAAAACTGTTTTTT. Protein sequence: CASNRGGEKLFF.

This clone showed up just a few times. The chain employs TRBV4-2 and TRBJ2-1; 10 positions agree with TRBD2. CDR1 and CDR2 (germline): LGHNA, YNFKEQ. V trimming: 4 bases; J trimming: 1 base; junction bases outside the gene matches: 10. The CDR3 spans 18 residues. CDR3 residues: CASSLRLAGAQSYNEQFF. The CDR3 region has the DNA TGTGCCAGCAGCCTGAGGCTAGCGGGGGCCCAGTCCTACAATGAGCAGTTCTTC.

V is TRBV7-2 and J is TRBJ2-7, with D perhaps matching TRBD1 (6 bases). The CDR3 length is 15 residues. The V gene lost 2 bases and the J gene lost 7 bases, with 18 bases spanning the gap. Germline V gene data show CDR1 as SGHTA and CDR2 as FQGNSA. CDR3 amino acids: CASSLYPLQGGEQYF. DNA of the CDR3: TGTGCCAGCAGCTTATACCCTTTACAGGGCGGGGAGCAGTACTTC.

This clone occurred a few times. The V gene is TRBV28, the J gene TRBJ2-5; D gene uncertain. The V end lost 7 bases, the J end lost 3 bases, and 12 bases lay between the germline ends. Germline V gene lookup returns CDR1 MDHEN and CDR2 SYDVKM. CDR3 size: 13 residues. The CDR3 DNA is TGTGCCAGCATGGATAGGGCAAAAGAGACCCAGTACTTC. As protein: CASMDRAKETQYF.

The rearrangement links TRBV29-1 to TRBJ2-3, with a tentative D call TRBD1 (5 bases). This CDR3 contains 13 residues. Trimming took 6 bases from V and 4 from J, leaving 14 bases between them. Germline V gene sequence: CDR1 SQVTM, CDR2 ANQGSEA. The CDR3 protein is CSVAVIRADTQYF. CDR3 sequence (DNA): TGCAGCGTGGCCGTTATCAGGGCAGATACGCAGTATTTT.

The J gene is TRBJ1-1, the V gene TRBV2; 8 bases map to TRBD1. Trimming took 5 bases from V and 3 from J; bases not matched to a gene: 2. In germline, CDR1 is SNHLY, CDR2 FYNNEI. CDR3 length: 13 amino acids. CDR3 DNA sequence: TGTGCCAGCAGTCCACAGGGGGACACTGAAGCTTTCTTT. The encoded protein is CASSPQGDTEAFF.

The gene calls are TRBV5-6 and TRBJ2-7, with D maybe TRBD1 (6 bases). Trimming took off 2 bases at V and 2 bases at J, with 8 bases between the two ends. The CDR3 is 13 residues long. Germline-derived CDR1 and CDR2 are SGHDT and YYEEEE. Here the CDR3 reads CASSLGTPYEQYF. In DNA form, the CDR3 reads TGTGCCAGCAGCTTAGGGACACCCTACGAGCAGTACTTC. The full variable domain, with the rest looked up from reference TRBV5-6 and TRBJ2-7, is DAGVTQSPTHLIKTRGQQVTLRCSPKSGHDTVSWYQQALGQGPQFIFQYYEEEERQRGNFPDRFSGHQFPNYSSELNVNALLLGDSALYLCASSLGTPYEQYFGPGTRLTVT.

This chain links TRBV11-3 with TRBJ2-7, with D tentatively TRBD2 (5 bases). Germline CDR1 SGHNT, CDR2 YENEEA. CDR3 size: 13 residues. V dropped 0 bases and J dropped 7 bases, with 10 bases sitting between them. The CDR3 bases are TGTGCCAGCAGCTTAGAGTCCGGCGGGGAGCAGTACTTC. This encodes CASSLESGGEQYF. Together with reference TRBV11-3 and TRBJ2-7, the CDR3 gives the full variable domain: EAGVVQSPRYKIIEKKQPVAFWCNPISGHNTLYWYLQNLGQGPELLIRYENEEAVDDSQLPKDRFSAERLKGVDSTLKIQPAELGDSAVYLCASSLESGGEQYFGPGTRLTVT.

The chain uses TRBV7-6 and TRBJ2-7, with D possibly being TRBD2 (6 bases). The CDR3 covers 15 residues. CDR1 and CDR2 (germline): SGHVS, FNYEAQ. V lost 5 bases and J 5 bases, leaving 19 bases between the germline ends. CDR3 in amino acids: CASSPGTGAVNEQYF. The CDR3 nucleotides are TGTGCCAGCAGCCCCGGGACTGGGGCGGTAAACGAGCAGTACTTC.

The rearrangement links TRBV11-3 to TRBJ2-7; 7 bases line up with TRBD1. The germline gives CDR1 SGHNT, CDR2 YENEEA. Losses at the gene ends were 0 bases for V and 2 bases for J; bases not matched to a gene: 1. CDR3 length: 14 residues. The CDR3, as DNA: TGTGCCAGCAGCTTAGAAGGACAGGCCTACGAGCAGTACTTC. Translating gives CASSLEGQAYEQYF.

This chain connects TRBV11-2 to TRBJ2-7; a weak D match, TRBD1 (8 bases). Germline V gene sequence: CDR1 SGHAT, CDR2 FQNNGV. This CDR3 has 15 amino acids. V was cut by 3 bases and J by 5 bases, with 17 bases left in between. CDR3 sequence reads: CASSFHTGGDNEQYF. For the CDR3, the DNA is TGTGCCAGCAGCTTCCACACAGGGGGGGACAACGAGCAGTACTTC.

J is TRBJ2-7 and V is TRBV2; D not certain. The CDR3 has 14 amino acids. CDR1 is SNHLY and CDR2 is FYNNEI in the germline V gene. Trimming took 3 bases from V and 3 from J, leaving 12 bases between them. The CDR3 nucleotides read TGTGCCAGCAGTGACGGGCAATTCCTCTACGAGCAGTACTTC. Translated: CASSDGQFLYEQYF.

The genes are TRBV6-1 and TRBJ1-5; perhaps TRBD1 as D (5 bases). CDR1 and CDR2 (germline): MNHNS, SASEGT. Trimming pared 2 bases from V and 3 bases from J, leaving 23 bases between. The CDR3 length is 19 residues. CDR3 bases: TGTGCCAGCAGTGAAAGGATTCGGAGCGGGGGGGAGACCAATCAGCCCCAGCATTTT. Its protein product is CASSERIRSGGETNQPQHF.

The chain recombines TRBV2 with TRBJ2-5; 7 nucleotides align to TRBD2. CDR1 is SNHLY and CDR2 is FYNNEI in the germline V gene. The CDR3 consists of 11 residues. The trim removed 7 bases at V and 14 bases at J, leaving 10 bases unmatched. The CDR3 DNA sequence: TGTGCCAGCAAAGATGGAATAGCGGGCTACTTC. Protein sequence: CASKDGIAGYF.

This clone is a singleton in its sample. The rearrangement links TRBV18 to TRBJ2-7; D might be TRBD2 (6 bases). The germline gives CDR1 KGHSH, CDR2 LQKENI. V lost 4 bases to trimming and J lost 1 base, with 11 bases between them. This CDR3 has 14 amino acids. The CDR3: CASSHGGPSYEQYF. The CDR3 region has the DNA TGTGCCAGCTCACACGGGGGTCCGTCCTACGAGCAGTACTTC. The full variable domain, rest sourced from reference TRBV18 and TRBJ2-7, is NAGVMQNPRHLVRRRGQEARLRCSPMKGHSHVYWYRQLPEEGLKFMVYLQKENIIDESGMPKERFSAEFPKEGPSILRIQQVVRGDSAAYFCASSHGGPSYEQYFGPGTRLTVT.

The V gene is TRBV4-2, the J gene TRBJ2-7; 8 bases fit TRBD2. Germline CDR1 is LGHNA and CDR2 is YNFKEQ. The length of the CDR3 is 14 residues. J was trimmed by 4 bases and V by 3 bases; bases with no gene match: 5. In DNA, the CDR3 is TGTGCCAGCAGCCACCCAAGCGGGGGTTACGAGCAGTACTTC. It is translated as CASSHPSGGYEQYF.

DNA of the CDR3: TGTGCCAGCAGTTACTCATTAAGCACTTCCTCCTACGAGCAGTACTTC. Amino acids: CASSYSLSTSSYEQYF. The chain links TRBV6-5 to TRBJ2-7; D gene unclear. The germline V gene encodes CDR1 MNHEY and CDR2 SVGAGI. CDR3 length: 16 amino acids. V was pared by 0 bases and J by 0 bases, with 12 bases between.

The gene calls are TRBV10-3 and TRBJ1-1, with a tentative D call TRBD1 (5 bases). This CDR3 has 14 amino acids. Germline V gene data show CDR1 as ENHRY and CDR2 as SYGVKD. V dropped 3 bases and J dropped 3 bases, with 11 bases sitting between them. The CDR3 sequence is CAISDRDLDTEAFF. In DNA form, the CDR3 reads TGTGCCATCAGTGACCGGGACTTAGACACTGAAGCTTTCTTT.

The table lists this clone with a count of one. The chain uses TRBV2 and TRBJ1-5; tentatively, D is TRBD1 (5 bases). Germline CDR1 is SNHLY and CDR2 is FYNNEI. The CDR3 contains 14 residues. Trimming cost V 6 bases and J 2 bases, with 11 bases left between them. CDR3 sequence reads: CASRGRGGNQPQHF. The CDR3 coding sequence is TGTGCCAGCAGGGGGAGGGGTGGCAATCAGCCCCAGCATTTT.

V is TRBV6-5 and J is TRBJ2-6; 7 bases fit TRBD1. V lost 4 bases and J lost 4; bases outside the gene matches: 7. This CDR3 contains 16 residues. The germline CDR1 and CDR2 sequences are MNHEY and SVGAGI. The CDR3 loop reads CASSLNTGAGANVLTF. The CDR3, as DNA: TGTGCCAGCAGTTTGAATACAGGGGCCGGGGCCAACGTCCTGACTTTC.

V is TRBV6-1 and J is TRBJ1-5; no definite D call. Germline lookup yields CDR1 MNHNS and CDR2 SASEGT. The CDR3 runs to 14 residues. V gave up 0 bases and J gave up 2 bases, with 5 bases separating them. The CDR3 nucleotides are TGTGCCAGCAGTGAAGCGCCGGGCAATCAGCCCCAGCATTTT. It codes for CASSEAPGNQPQHF.

The rearrangement links TRBV30 to TRBJ2-7, with 9 bases fitting TRBD1. Germline V gene sequence: CDR1 GTSNPN, CDR2 SVGIG (reference sequence). Germline trimming cut 5 bases from V and 5 bases from J; bases unmatched to any gene: 10. This CDR3 region has 14 residues. The CDR3 region is CAWGIMGTGNEQYF. The CDR3 region has the DNA TGTGCCTGGGGGATAATGGGGACAGGGAACGAGCAGTACTTC.